This T cell receptor (beta chain) is from a study of blood T cell repertoires in COVID-19. Study-level information: The origin of the acute and convalescent COVID-19 samples was the United States, Italy and Spain.

Per the study methods: From reference gene primer amplification, estimates of nucleated cell counts were derived. Here immunoSEQ multiplex PCR was the method, and the copy in TCRdb shows in-frame clones only, minus some. V and J calls and clone size are copied from that table; D and trimming were computed from the DNA. The sample lists 200,000 to 250,000 clones; 70% to 90% were seen once. Adults between roughly 18 and 89 years of age took part from about two dozen US areas. This CDR3 has 19 amino acids. V lost 7 bases and J lost 2; bases outside the gene matches: 18. Germline lookup yields CDR1 MRHNA and CDR2 SNTAGT.

This receptor was obtained from a young man who had recovered from COVID-19. Specimen: PBMCs or T cells enriched from blood (not recorded which). The V gene is TRBV6-4, the J gene TRBJ2-7; TRBD2 aligns across 12 bases. The CDR3 reads CASIFGLAGSDTPTYEQYF. The CDR3 bases are TGTGCCAGCATTTTCGGACTAGCGGGGTCCGATACACCCACCTACGAGCAGTACTTC.